These T cell receptor beta chains were read from a single sample in a study of shared clonotypes between healthy human individuals. Sequencing was performed with immunoSEQ multiplex PCR; in TCRdb, only in-frame clones are kept and a portion is missing. Here the sample spans approximately 2.5 million clones, 93% being singletons. Source material: naive CD4+ T cells from PBMCs. The receptors originated from a man between 18 and 35 years old in good health. Some clones in this sample may be carry-over from other donors' samples. Both conserved end residues are part of each CDR3. A D gene is named only where the DNA matches it firmly. Clone size is not always given. Where it is, it says once, few, many or a class for expanded clones.

V gene: TRBV5-1
D gene: TRBD1
clone size: .
J gene: TRBJ1-2
CDR3 DNA: TGCGCCAGCAGCCAGGGGACAGGGGGCTCTAACTATGGCTACACCTTC
CDR3 protein: CASSQGTGGSNYGYTF

V gene: TRBV5-1
D gene: .
clone size: .
J gene: TRBJ2-5
CDR3 DNA: TGCGCCAGCAGCTTGGAGCGGAACCAAGAGACCCAGTACTTC
CDR3 protein: CASSLERNQETQYF

V gene: TRBV20-1
D gene: .
clone size: .
J gene: TRBJ2-3
CDR3 DNA: TGCAGTGCCAAATATCCGGATACGCAGTATTTT
CDR3 protein: CSAKYPDTQYF

V gene: TRBV6-5
D gene: .
clone size: .
J gene: TRBJ1-1
CDR3 DNA: TGTGCCAGCAGTTACTCGATTCAGTCTGAAGCTTTCTTT
CDR3 protein: CASSYSIQSEAFF

V gene: TRBV28
D gene: .
clone size: .
J gene: TRBJ2-1
CDR3 DNA: TGTGCCAGCAGTTTTGGGGGGAGCCGGAGTGAGCAGTTCTTC
CDR3 protein: CASSFGGSRSEQFF

V gene: TRBV7-6
D gene: TRBD2
clone size: .
J gene: TRBJ2-1
CDR3 DNA: TGTGCCAGCAGCCCGATCGTAAGCGGGAGGGCCTACAATGAGCAGTTCTTC
CDR3 protein: CASSPIVSGRAYNEQFF

V gene: TRBV6-6
D gene: .
clone size: .
J gene: TRBJ1-1
CDR3 DNA: TGTGCCAGCAGTCTACCCCCGGGCCGCGAAGCTTTCTTT
CDR3 protein: CASSLPPGREAFF

V gene: TRBV27
D gene: TRBD2
clone size: .
J gene: TRBJ2-7
CDR3 DNA: TGTGCCAGCCCCCGTCGGAGGGGTAGCGGGAGTAACGAGCAGTACTTC
CDR3 protein: CASPRRRGSGSNEQYF

V gene: TRBV18
D gene: TRBD1
clone size: .
J gene: TRBJ2-7
CDR3 DNA: TGTGCCAGCTCACTGCAGGGACAGGTCCCCTACGAGCAGTACTTC
CDR3 protein: CASSLQGQVPYEQYF

V gene: TRBV11-2
D gene: .
clone size: once
J gene: TRBJ2-1
CDR3 DNA: TGTGCCAGCAGCCCAGGGCCACTATCAACCTACAATGAGCAGTTCTTC
CDR3 protein: CASSPGPLSTYNEQFF

V gene: TRBV7-9
D gene: TRBD2
clone size: .
J gene: TRBJ2-1
CDR3 DNA: TGTGCCAGCAGCTTTAGCCGGGGGGTCAATGAGCAGTTCTTC
CDR3 protein: CASSFSRGVNEQFF

V gene: TRBV5-4
D gene: .
clone size: once
J gene: TRBJ1-2
CDR3 DNA: TGTGCCAGCAGCTGGTTGGGTTCAAACTATGGCTACACCTTC
CDR3 protein: CASSWLGSNYGYTF

V gene: TRBV30
D gene: .
clone size: .
J gene: TRBJ1-2
CDR3 DNA: TGTGCCTGGAAACCAGGAAATTCTAACTATGGCTACACCTTC
CDR3 protein: CAWKPGNSNYGYTF

V gene: TRBV28
D gene: .
clone size: .
J gene: TRBJ1-1
CDR3 DNA: TGTGCCAGCAGTACGGGACAGAACACTGAAGCTTTCTTT
CDR3 protein: CASSTGQNTEAFF

V gene: TRBV9
D gene: TRBD1
clone size: few
J gene: TRBJ1-1
CDR3 DNA: TGTGCCAGCAGCGTTGAGGGGGCGTATACTGAAGCTTTCTTT
CDR3 protein: CASSVEGAYTEAFF

V gene: TRBV27
D gene: .
clone size: once
J gene: TRBJ1-5
CDR3 DNA: TGTGCCAGCAGTACCGGGACCCTAGGTTCCAATCAGCCCCAGCATTTT
CDR3 protein: CASSTGTLGSNQPQHF

V gene: TRBV10-3
D gene: .
clone size: few
J gene: TRBJ1-1
CDR3 DNA: TGTGCCATCAGTGACAGGGGAGTCGCTGAAGCTTTCTTT
CDR3 protein: CAISDRGVAEAFF

V gene: TRBV19
D gene: .
clone size: once
J gene: TRBJ2-2
CDR3 DNA: TGTGCCAGTAGTCTTACAGGGTTGGCCGGGGAGCTGTTTTTT
CDR3 protein: CASSLTGLAGELFF

V gene: TRBV7-2
D gene: .
clone size: .
J gene: TRBJ1-6
CDR3 DNA: TGTGCCAGCCTGCGCAATCCGGGAGATTCACCCCTCCACTTT
CDR3 protein: CASLRNPGDSPLHF

V gene: TRBV9
D gene: TRBD1
clone size: .
J gene: TRBJ1-2
CDR3 DNA: TGTGCCAGCAGCCCTTATGGGACAGGGATCTATGGCTACACCTTC
CDR3 protein: CASSPYGTGIYGYTF

V gene: TRBV5-1
D gene: TRBD1
clone size: .
J gene: TRBJ1-2
CDR3 DNA: TGCGCCAGCAGCTTTCTTGCAGGGGGGCCTGGCTACACCTTC
CDR3 protein: CASSFLAGGPGYTF

V gene: TRBV5-4
D gene: .
clone size: .
J gene: TRBJ2-7
CDR3 DNA: TGTGCCAGCAGCTTGGGGCAGCTTCGAGGAAGAGAGCAGTACTTC
CDR3 protein: CASSLGQLRGREQYF

V gene: TRBV30
D gene: TRBD2
clone size: .
J gene: TRBJ2-1
CDR3 DNA: TGTGCCTGGAGTCCAGCGGGAGTCAAGTTCTTC
CDR3 protein: CAWSPAGVKFF

V gene: TRBV7-9
D gene: .
clone size: .
J gene: TRBJ1-2
CDR3 DNA: TGTGCCAGCAGCTTACCGGGTCATGGCTACACCTTC
CDR3 protein: CASSLPGHGYTF

V gene: TRBV25-1
D gene: TRBD1
clone size: .
J gene: TRBJ2-7
CDR3 DNA: TGTGCCAGCAGTTCGGGACAGGGTAACTACGAGCAGTACTTC
CDR3 protein: CASSSGQGNYEQYF

V gene: TRBV7-3
D gene: .
clone size: .
J gene: TRBJ1-1
CDR3 DNA: TGTGCCAGCAGCTTAACGGACAAGAACACTGAAGCTTTCTTT
CDR3 protein: CASSLTDKNTEAFF

V gene: TRBV11-2
D gene: .
clone size: .
J gene: TRBJ2-1
CDR3 DNA: TGTGCCAGCAGCTTCAGGGGCTCCTACAATGAGCAGTTCTTC
CDR3 protein: CASSFRGSYNEQFF

V gene: TRBV14
D gene: .
clone size: .
J gene: TRBJ2-6
CDR3 DNA: TGTGCCAGCAGCAGAAGGGGGGCCCCTGGGGCCAACGTCCTGACTTTC
CDR3 protein: CASSRRGAPGANVLTF

V gene: TRBV4-3
D gene: TRBD2
clone size: .
J gene: TRBJ2-7
CDR3 DNA: TGCGCCAGCAGCCAAGCACTAGCGGGTAGTGGCCCCTACGAGCAGTACTTC
CDR3 protein: CASSQALAGSGPYEQYF

V gene: TRBV7-2
D gene: .
clone size: .
J gene: TRBJ2-1
CDR3 DNA: TGTGCCAGCAGCCCAAGCTCGGGGGAGTGGTACAATGAGCAGTTCTTC
CDR3 protein: CASSPSSGEWYNEQFF

V gene: TRBV4-2
D gene: .
clone size: .
J gene: TRBJ2-3
CDR3 DNA: TGTGCCAGCAGCCAAGACGGGCGGGATTGGACAGATACGCAGTATTTT
CDR3 protein: CASSQDGRDWTDTQYF

V gene: TRBV9
D gene: TRBD1
clone size: .
J gene: TRBJ1-3
CDR3 DNA: TGTGCCAGCAGCGGTGGACAGGGGGCGCGGGGAAACACCATATATTTT
CDR3 protein: CASSGGQGARGNTIYF

V gene: TRBV5-1
D gene: TRBD2
clone size: .
J gene: TRBJ2-7
CDR3 DNA: TGCGCCAGCAGCTTCAGTCCCTCGGGAGGAGGACGGAGGTCCTACGAGCAGTACTTC
CDR3 protein: CASSFSPSGGGRRSYEQYF

V gene: TRBV28
D gene: TRBD1
clone size: .
J gene: TRBJ2-7
CDR3 DNA: TGTGCCAGCAGTAGGGACAGGGTTACGGGGCAGTACTTC
CDR3 protein: CASSRDRVTGQYF

V gene: TRBV6-4
D gene: .
clone size: .
J gene: TRBJ2-1
CDR3 DNA: TGTGCCAGCAGCCCTGGTTTCTCCTACAATGAGCAGTTCTTC
CDR3 protein: CASSPGFSYNEQFF

V gene: TRBV6-1
D gene: .
clone size: .
J gene: TRBJ1-3
CDR3 DNA: TGTGCCAGCAGCGCCGGAAACACCATATATTTT
CDR3 protein: CASSAGNTIYF

V gene: TRBV7-2
D gene: .
clone size: .
J gene: TRBJ2-6
CDR3 DNA: TGTGCCAGCAGCTCTAGACCCCCGGGGGTTCGGGCCAACGTCCTGACTTTC
CDR3 protein: CASSSRPPGVRANVLTF

V gene: TRBV2
D gene: .
clone size: once
J gene: TRBJ2-4
CDR3 DNA: TGTGCCAGCGGGCTAGCCAAAAACATTCAGTACTTC
CDR3 protein: CASGLAKNIQYF

V gene: TRBV5-6
D gene: TRBD1
clone size: once
J gene: TRBJ1-4
CDR3 DNA: TGTGCCAGCAGCTTAGGACAGGGATGGAATGAAAAACTGTTTTTT
CDR3 protein: CASSLGQGWNEKLFF

V gene: TRBV7-3
D gene: TRBD1
clone size: .
J gene: TRBJ2-1
CDR3 DNA: TGTGCCAGCAGCTTAAGGGACAGAGATTACAATGAGCAGTTCTTC
CDR3 protein: CASSLRDRDYNEQFF

V gene: TRBV10-3
D gene: .
clone size: .
J gene: TRBJ1-2
CDR3 DNA: TGTGCCATCAGTGAGTCGACGGATTATGGCTACACCTTC
CDR3 protein: CAISESTDYGYTF

V gene: TRBV7-2
D gene: .
clone size: .
J gene: TRBJ2-2
CDR3 DNA: TGTGCCAGCAGCTTAGTTGGCGCACCGGACACCGGGGAGCTGTTTTTT
CDR3 protein: CASSLVGAPDTGELFF

V gene: TRBV29-1
D gene: .
clone size: .
J gene: TRBJ2-7
CDR3 DNA: TGCAGCGTTGAAAATGCCCCTGAGAGGGGACCAAACGAGCAGTACTTC
CDR3 protein: CSVENAPERGPNEQYF

V gene: TRBV6-1
D gene: .
clone size: .
J gene: TRBJ1-5
CDR3 DNA: TGTGCCAGCGGAAGAACAGGTCCAAACAATCAGCCCCAGCATTTT
CDR3 protein: CASGRTGPNNQPQHF

V gene: TRBV9
D gene: .
clone size: .
J gene: TRBJ1-3
CDR3 DNA: TGTGCCAGCAGCGTAGTCAGGGATGGAAACACCATATATTTT
CDR3 protein: CASSVVRDGNTIYF

V gene: TRBV18
D gene: TRBD1
clone size: .
J gene: TRBJ2-3
CDR3 DNA: TGTGCCAGCTCACCAGCAGGGGGCGATGGCACAGATACGCAGTATTTT
CDR3 protein: CASSPAGGDGTDTQYF

V gene: TRBV6-1
D gene: TRBD2
clone size: .
J gene: TRBJ2-7
CDR3 DNA: TGTGCCAGCAGGAGGACTAGCTACGAGCAGTACTTC
CDR3 protein: CASRRTSYEQYF

V gene: TRBV18
D gene: TRBD1
clone size: .
J gene: TRBJ1-1
CDR3 DNA: TGTGCCAGCTCAGCCCGACAGGGGAACACTGAAGCTTTCTTT
CDR3 protein: CASSARQGNTEAFF

V gene: TRBV18
D gene: .
clone size: .
J gene: TRBJ2-2
CDR3 DNA: TGTGCCAGCTCACCACCGATACCCTTTCGGGAGCACTGGACCGGGGAGCTGTTTTTT
CDR3 protein: CASSPPIPFREHWTGELFF

V gene: TRBV2
D gene: .
clone size: once
J gene: TRBJ1-2
CDR3 DNA: TGTGCCAGCAGGCAGGCCATCTATGGCTACACCTTC
CDR3 protein: CASRQAIYGYTF

V gene: TRBV9
D gene: .
clone size: .
J gene: TRBJ2-4
CDR3 DNA: TGTGCCAGCAGCGCCAACGAAATGGGTAACATTCAGTACTTC
CDR3 protein: CASSANEMGNIQYF

V gene: TRBV19
D gene: TRBD1
clone size: .
J gene: TRBJ1-5
CDR3 DNA: TGTGCCAGTAATTTAGACAGGGGCTCTCATCAGCCCCAGCATTTT
CDR3 protein: CASNLDRGSHQPQHF

V gene: TRBV7-3
D gene: TRBD2
clone size: .
J gene: TRBJ2-5
CDR3 DNA: TGTGCCAGCAGCCCGAGCGGGGGCGAAGAGACCCAGTACTTC
CDR3 protein: CASSPSGGEETQYF

V gene: TRBV11-2
D gene: .
clone size: few
J gene: TRBJ2-3
CDR3 DNA: TGTGCCAGCAGCTTAGACCGCACAGATACGCAGTATTTT
CDR3 protein: CASSLDRTDTQYF

V gene: TRBV12-5
D gene: TRBD2
clone size: .
J gene: TRBJ2-1
CDR3 DNA: TGTGCTAGTGGTTCTAGCGGGAGTTTAAATGAGCAGTTCTTC
CDR3 protein: CASGSSGSLNEQFF

V gene: TRBV28
D gene: TRBD2
clone size: .
J gene: TRBJ2-1
CDR3 DNA: TGTGCCAGCAGGACTAGCGGGAATGAGCAGTTCTTC
CDR3 protein: CASRTSGNEQFF

V gene: TRBV19
D gene: .
clone size: .
J gene: TRBJ1-5
CDR3 DNA: TGTGCCAGTAGCACCGTAGGACAAGCGCCTCGCAATCAGCCCCAGCATTTT
CDR3 protein: CASSTVGQAPRNQPQHF

V gene: TRBV5-1
D gene: .
clone size: .
J gene: TRBJ2-1
CDR3 DNA: TGCGCCAGCTCCCCGGGAGGGGGCGATGAGCAGTTCTTC
CDR3 protein: CASSPGGGDEQFF